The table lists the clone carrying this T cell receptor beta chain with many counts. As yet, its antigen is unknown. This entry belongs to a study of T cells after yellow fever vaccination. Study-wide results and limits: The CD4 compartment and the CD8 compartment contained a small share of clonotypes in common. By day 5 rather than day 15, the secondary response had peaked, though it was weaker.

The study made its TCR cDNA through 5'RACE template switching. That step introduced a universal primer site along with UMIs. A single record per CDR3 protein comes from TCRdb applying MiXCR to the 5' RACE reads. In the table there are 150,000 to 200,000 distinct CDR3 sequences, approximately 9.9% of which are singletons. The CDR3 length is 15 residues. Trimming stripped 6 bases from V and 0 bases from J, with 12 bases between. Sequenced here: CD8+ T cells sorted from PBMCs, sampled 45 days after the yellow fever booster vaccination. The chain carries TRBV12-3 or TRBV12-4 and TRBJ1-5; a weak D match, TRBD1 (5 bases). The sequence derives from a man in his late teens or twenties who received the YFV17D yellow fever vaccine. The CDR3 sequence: CASRPGTGSNQPQHF. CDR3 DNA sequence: TGTGCCAGCAGACCCGGGACGGGTAGCAATCAGCCCCAGCATTTT.